Sequencing of this T cell receptor (beta chain) was carried out in a study of blood T cell repertoires in COVID-19. Study details: Samples of COVID-19 (acute and convalescent) were obtained from the United States, Italy and Spain. Sources were T cells, B-cell-depleted T cells, or PBMCs; the material itself was cDNA or gDNA.

The V gene lost 0 bases and the J gene lost 7 bases, with 15 bases spanning the gap. Germline CDR1 is LGHDT and CDR2 is YNNKEL (reference sequence). The CDR3 spans 15 residues. Sequenced by immunoSEQ multiplex PCR; TCRdb stores in-frame clones only, minus some. In the table there are approximately 97,000 clones, 90% of which are singletons. The specimen was peripheral blood. The TCR was taken from a man aged 55 to 69 with acute or convalescent COVID-19. The chain carries TRBV3-1 (or the pseudogene TRBV3-2) and TRBJ1-2; maybe TRBD1 (5 bases). As DNA, the CDR3 is TGTGCCAGCAGCCAAGAATTCCAGGGAAGGAGTGGCTACACCTTC. It is translated as CASSQEFQGRSGYTF.